Sequencing of this T cell receptor beta chain was carried out in a study of blood T cell repertoires in COVID-19. As for the study in general: Collection of acute and convalescent COVID-19 samples took place in the United States, Italy and Spain. PBMCs, B-cell-depleted T cells, or T cells were the source of the cDNA or gDNA that made up the material.

In the study's own analysis: Amplification with reference gene primers provided the estimates of nucleated cell counts. Assay used: immunoSEQ multiplex PCR; TCRdb lists only in-frame clones, some missing. That table is the source of V, J and clone size, and D and trimming were worked out from the DNA. The sample has about 140,000 clones, about four fifths seen once. The CDR3 is made up of 15 amino acids. The germline V gene encodes CDR1 MNHEY and CDR2 SVGEGT. V shed 6 bases and J 0 bases; nucleotides not matched to a gene: 5. In this sample, this clone turned up a few times. This sequence originates from an older woman with acute or convalescent COVID-19. The material sequenced was peripheral blood. The V call is TRBV6-2 or TRBV6-3, the J call TRBJ2-3; TRBD2 aligns across 8 bases. Here the CDR3 reads CASSSLADSTDTQYF. In DNA, the CDR3 is TGTGCCAGCAGCTCACTAGCGGATAGCACAGATACGCAGTATTTT.